What follows are 27 T cell receptor beta chains derived from one specimen sequenced in a study of blood T cells in healthy people across ages. For the second PCR, which ran for about 7 to 11 cycles, a sample-barcoded 5' primer and a J-beta primer mix were used. Each CDR3 protein is one row after TCRdb ran MiXCR on the 5' RACE reads. In the table there are 1.5 million to 2 million distinct CDR3 sequences, approximately 50% of which are singletons. Sequencing was carried out using blood. The receptors shown here come from a middle-aged woman in good health.

Note on this clonotype: At one end the junction does not follow the germline gene, possibly because of a read error. V and J are TRBV9 and TRBJ1-2; D perhaps matches TRBD1 (6 bases). The CDR3 contains 15 residues. Germline V gene sequence: CDR1 SGDLS, CDR2 YYNGEE. This CDR3 is CASGVGGFRNYGYTF. In nucleotides, the CDR3 is TGTGCCAGCGGCGTAGGGGGGTTCCGCAACTATGGCTACACCTTC.

This clonotype has only one observation. The V gene is TRBV12-3 or TRBV12-4, the J gene TRBJ2-3, with TRBD2 identical over 9 bases. CDR3 length: 16 residues. V shed 6 bases and J 4 bases; nucleotides not matched to a gene: 11. CDR3 bases: TGTGCCAGCAGACCTCTAGCGGGGATAGCAGCAGATACGCAGTATTTT. Amino acids: CASRPLAGIAADTQYF.

This chain joins TRBV9 and TRBJ2-7; perhaps TRBD2 as D (6 bases). This CDR3 contains 15 residues. Trimming removed 4 bases at V and 5 bases at J, with 19 bases between. Looked up from germline, CDR1 is SGDLS and CDR2 is YYNGEE. The CDR3 region has the DNA TGTGCCAGCAGCCCTCAGGAGGGGAAGTGGGACGAGCAGTACTTC. It encodes CASSPQEGKWDEQYF. Filled out from reference TRBV9 and TRBJ2-7, the complete variable domain reads DSGVTQTPKHLITATGQRVTLRCSPRSGDLSVYWYQQSLDQGLQFLIQYYNGEERAKGNILERFSAQQFPDLHSELNLSSLELGDSALYFCASSPQEGKWDEQYFGPGTRLTVT.

This clonotype was recorded a few times. V usage is TRBV29-1 and J usage is TRBJ2-1, with D tentatively TRBD1 (5 bases). The CDR3 is 14 residues long. Germline V gene data show CDR1 as SQVTM and CDR2 as ANQGSEA. V lost 4 bases and J lost 9, with 19 bases in between. DNA for the CDR3: TGCAGCGTTGGCGAGACAGTCGGGTCGGTTGAGCAGTTCTTC. Its protein is CSVGETVGSVEQFF.

In this sample, this clonotype turned up a few times. The chain joins TRBV12-3 or TRBV12-4 to TRBJ2-5, with TRBD2 matching over 9 bases. The CDR3 is 15 amino acids. J was trimmed by 4 bases and V by 5 bases; bases with no gene match: 8. CDR3 nucleotide sequence: TGTGCCAGCAGTACCGAGCGGGGGGCATCAGAGACCCAGTACTTC. Its protein is CASSTERGASETQYF.

The chain links TRBV6-6 to TRBJ2-3, with D perhaps matching TRBD2 (6 bases). The V gene's germline CDR1 is MNHNY and CDR2 SVGAGI (reference sequence). Trimming took 9 bases from V and 9 from J, leaving 25 bases between them. The CDR3 spans 15 residues. The DNA for the CDR3 is TGTGCCAGTATGAACCGGGACTCCCTAATAAAAACGCAGTATTTT. Translating it yields CASMNRDSLIKTQYF.

The V and J genes are TRBV7-2 and TRBJ1-5; D remains ambiguous. This CDR3 is built from 15 residues. The germline gives CDR1 SGHTA, CDR2 FQGNSA. Trimming left V 3 bases short and J 2 bases short, with 11 bases between. The CDR3 reads CASSFTGMGNQPQHF. CDR3 nucleotide sequence: TGTGCCAGCAGCTTCACCGGGATGGGCAATCAGCCCCAGCATTTT.

The V and J genes are TRBV27 and TRBJ2-7; D is uncertain. This CDR3 contains 14 residues. The germline V and J ends were trimmed by 4 bases and 3 bases, with 13 bases remaining between them. Germline V lookup: CDR1 MNHEY, CDR2 SMNVEV (reference sequence). In DNA form, the CDR3 reads TGTGCCAGCAGTTCCTCCCGGCGGTTCTACGAGCAGTACTTC. Translated, it gives CASSSSRRFYEQYF.

This clonotype showed up just once. This chain links TRBV7-9 with TRBJ2-1; the D gene is possibly TRBD2 (6 bases). The CDR3 is made up of 19 amino acids. The V gene lost 5 bases and the J gene lost 1 base, with 24 bases spanning the gap. CDR1 is SEHNR, CDR2 FQNEAQ, per germline (reference sequence). The CDR3 region has the DNA TGTGCCAGCAGCCTTAAGAGTATCGTGGTGGAGGGTTCCTACAATGAGCAGTTCTTC. Its translation is CASSLKSIVVEGSYNEQFF.

This clonotype was found a few times. As DNA, the CDR3 is TGTGCCAGCAGCTTAACTAGCGGGGTCGGGAGGGGAGAGACCCAGTACTTC. It specifies CASSLTSGVGRGETQYF. The chain has TRBV7-2 and TRBJ2-5, with 10 bases aligning to TRBD2. V was pared by 2 bases and J by 4 bases, with 10 bases of the junction left unmatched. The germline V gene encodes CDR1 SGHTA and CDR2 FQGNSA. This CDR3 is built from 17 residues. Looking up the rest from reference TRBV7-2 and TRBJ2-5 gives the full variable domain: GAGVSQSPSNKVTEKGKDVELRCDPISGHTALYWYRQSLGQGLEFLIYFQGNSAPDKSGLPSDRFSAERTGGSVSTLTIQRTQQEDSAVYLCASSLTSGVGRGETQYFGPGTRLLVL.

The chain links TRBV6-2 or TRBV6-3 to TRBJ2-4, with D perhaps matching TRBD2 (6 bases). The germline V gene has CDR1 MNHEY and CDR2 SVGEGT. V was cut by 2 bases and J by 9 bases, with 20 bases left in between. The CDR3 consists of 16 residues. The CDR3 nucleotides read TGTGCCAGCAGTTACCGGGGAAAAACTAGCCGGGGCATTCAGTACTTC. Translation: CASSYRGKTSRGIQYF.

This clonotype has more than one count but fewer than ten. V gene TRBV7-2 combines with J gene TRBJ2-7; 8 nucleotides line up with TRBD1. The V gene end was trimmed by 4 bases and the J gene end by 6 bases; junction bases not matched to a gene: 11. The CDR3 has 15 amino acids. The germline CDR1 and CDR2 sequences are SGHTA and FQGNSA. The CDR3 sequence: CASSSGQAGMGEQYF. The CDR3 DNA is TGTGCCAGCAGCTCGGGACAGGCAGGCATGGGCGAGCAGTACTTC.

The gene calls are TRBV2 and TRBJ1-2; D ambiguous. The V gene's germline CDR1 is SNHLY and CDR2 FYNNEI. V was pared by 6 bases and J by 5 bases, with 16 bases between. This CDR3 region has 14 residues. The DNA of the CDR3 is TGTGCCAGCAGCCTCAAGCCTGGACGTTATGGCTACACCTTC. Translated, it gives CASSLKPGRYGYTF.

The chain couples TRBV4-2 to TRBJ1-1, with a weak D call TRBD1 (6 bases). Between the trimmed V and J ends, which lost 3 bases and 6 bases, there was a span of 14 bases. Germline V CDR1 and CDR2: LGHNA, YNFKEQ. The CDR3 consists of 14 residues. The CDR3 region is CASSQEQGPPEAFF. The CDR3 DNA follows: TGTGCCAGCAGCCAGGAACAGGGTCCCCCTGAAGCTTTCTTT.

The chain is built from TRBV7-2 and TRBJ2-1; the D is unclear. V lost 3 bases and J lost 7, with 10 bases in between. Looked up from germline, CDR1 is SGHTA and CDR2 is FQGNSA. The CDR3 consists of 13 residues. CDR3 nucleotides: TGTGCCAGCAGCTTCTCTTCCGGGAATGAGCAGTTCTTC. This translates into CASSFSSGNEQFF.

The chain carries TRBV27 and TRBJ2-7; 7 positions match TRBD1. This CDR3 has 15 residues. V dropped 2 bases and J dropped 1; count of bases not matched to a gene: 5. Germline loops: CDR1 MNHEY, CDR2 SMNVEV (reference sequence). The CDR3 nucleotides read TGTGCCAGCAGTTTAATAGGCAGGGGGTCCTACGAGCAGTACTTC. Amino acid sequence: CASSLIGRGSYEQYF.

V is TRBV15 and J is TRBJ1-2; D not certain. The CDR3 is 16 residues long. The germline CDR1 and CDR2 sequences are LNHNV and YYDKDF (reference sequence). Trimming cost V 6 bases and J 4 bases, with 21 bases left between them. CDR3 residues: CATSPRRESHIYGYTF. The CDR3 nucleotides are TGTGCCACCAGTCCCCGGAGGGAGTCCCATATCTATGGCTACACCTTC.

The chain joins TRBV6-1 to TRBJ1-2; 11 nucleotides line up with TRBD1. J gave up 8 bases and V 7 bases, and 3 bases lay outside the gene matches. This CDR3 region has 12 residues. CDR1 and CDR2 (germline): MNHNS, SASEGT. CDR3 nucleotide sequence: TGTGCCAGCAACCGGGACAGGGGGGGCTACACCTTC. It codes for CASNRDRGGYTF.

The gene calls are TRBV6-5 and TRBJ2-1, with 8 bases that match TRBD2. This CDR3 comprises 12 residues. Germline V lookup: CDR1 MNHEY, CDR2 SVGAGI. J lost 10 bases, V lost 7 bases, and 6 bases had no gene match. CDR3 in DNA: TGTGCCAGCACCCAGGGACTAGGCGAGCAGTTCTTC. It yields the protein CASTQGLGEQFF.

As for this clonotype: A read error may account for a junction end that differs from germline. This sequence joins TRBV3-1 and TRBJ1-6; tentative D call: TRBD1 (5 bases). There are 16 residues in the CDR3. Germline CDR1 LGHDT, CDR2 YNNKEL (reference sequence). This CDR3 reads CASSHLGDSYNSPLNF. In DNA form, the CDR3 reads TGTGCCAGCAGCCATCTCGGGGACTCATATAATTCACCCCTCAACTTT.

CDR3 DNA: TGTGCCAGCAGTTACCCTAGCGGGGGGGCGGATGAGCAGTTCTTC. Amino acids: CASSYPSGGADEQFF. This chain joins TRBV6-6 and TRBJ2-1; 12 nucleotides agree with TRBD2. V shed 2 bases and J 8 bases; nucleotides not matched to a gene: 4. This CDR3 comprises 15 residues. CDR1 is MNHNY and CDR2 is SVGAGI in the germline V gene (reference sequence).

V usage is TRBV2 and J usage is TRBJ2-2; D is unclear. Trimming left V 7 bases short and J 0 bases short, with 9 bases between. Germline CDR1 is SNHLY and CDR2 is FYNNEI. The CDR3 covers 14 residues. The CDR3 DNA is TGTGCCAGCAAGTTGACCACGAACACCGGGGAGCTGTTTTTT. Protein sequence: CASKLTTNTGELFF.

The chain couples TRBV5-1 to TRBJ2-2; TRBD1 matches at 10 bases. The J segment lost 6 bases and the V segment lost 9 bases, leaving 8 bases of the junction unmatched. CDR1 is SGHRS, CDR2 YFSETQ, per germline. The CDR3 has 14 residues. CDR3 residues: CATESGTGAGELFF. DNA for the CDR3: TGCGCCACGGAGTCCGGGACAGGGGCCGGGGAGCTGTTTTTT.

V and J are TRBV9 and TRBJ2-7; the D gene is possibly TRBD2 (6 bases). The CDR3 has 14 amino acids. V was shortened by 3 bases and J by 2 bases, with 12 bases between the two germline ends. Germline values: CDR1 SGDLS, CDR2 YYNGEE. CDR3 amino acids: CASSGRDLAYEQYF. The CDR3 DNA is TGTGCCAGCAGCGGCCGGGACTTAGCCTACGAGCAGTACTTC.

This clonotype was counted many times. The rearrangement links TRBV2 to TRBJ2-5; no reliable D call. V shed 1 base and J shed 2 bases, with 5 bases lying between them. Per germline, CDR1 SNHLY and CDR2 FYNNEI. The CDR3 totals 13 residues. The CDR3 region is CASSEGTQETQYF. The CDR3 nucleotides read TGTGCCAGCAGTGAAGGCACACAAGAGACCCAGTACTTC.

This clonotype has at least ten counts. The chain combines TRBV4-2 with TRBJ2-4; 10 nucleotides match TRBD1. Unmatched junction bases numbered 11, after V lost 6 bases and J lost 6 bases. The CDR3 contains 16 residues. Germline assignment: CDR1 LGHNA and CDR2 YNFKEQ. The CDR3 protein is CASSGTGTGVGNIQYF. The DNA for the CDR3 is TGTGCCAGCAGTGGAACCGGGACAGGGGTTGGAAACATTCAGTACTTC.

The chain has TRBV12-3 or TRBV12-4 and TRBJ2-7; 7 nucleotides agree with TRBD1. With 1 base clipped from V and 6 bases from J, the junction kept 9 bases outside the gene matches. The CDR3 consists of 15 residues. This CDR3 is CASSLVGDRAVEQYF. The CDR3 bases are TGTGCCAGCAGTTTAGTAGGTGACAGGGCGGTCGAGCAGTACTTC.